The rows below give T cell receptor beta chains drawn from one sample of a study of neurological immune-mediated disorders. Each CDR3 protein is one row after TCRdb ran MiXCR on the 5' RACE reads. The sample has about 55,000 distinct CDR3 sequences; about 4% are singletons. The specimen was PBMCs. All receptors come from a man aged 50 to 60 with multiple sclerosis. Each CDR3 is given with its conserved first and last residue. The D gene is left open where the match is weak. Clone size, where shown, is once, few, many, or a class for clones that have expanded.

size: many
V: TRBV5-1
J: TRBJ1-1
D: .
length: 14
CDR3: CASSGGGQNTEAFF
DNA: TGCGCCAGCAGCGGGGGGGGGCAGAACACTGAAGCTTTCTTT

size: .
V: TRBV7-3
J: TRBJ1-6
D: .
length: 15
CDR3: CASSLGRTMNSPLNF
DNA: TGTGCCAGCAGCTTAGGACGGACTATGAATTCACCCCTCAACTTT

size: many
V: TRBV5-1
J: TRBJ1-5
D: .
length: 15
CDR3: CASAEGGHPDQPQHF
DNA: TGCGCCAGCGCCGAGGGGGGACACCCTGATCAGCCCCAGCATTTT

size: many
V: TRBV20-1
J: TRBJ1-2
D: TRBD1
length: 14
CDR3: CSASLTLTGDGYTF
DNA: TGCAGTGCTTCCCTGACCTTAACAGGGGATGGCTACACCTTC

size: many
V: TRBV9
J: TRBJ2-4
D: .
length: 14
CDR3: CASSPGRGKNIQYF
DNA: TGTGCCAGCAGCCCCGGACGGGGAAAAAACATTCAGTACTTC

size: many
V: TRBV5-4
J: TRBJ2-3
D: .
length: 16
CDR3: CASSLHFQRRADTQYF
DNA: TGTGCCAGCAGCCTCCACTTCCAGCGGCGGGCAGATACGCAGTATTTT

size: few
V: TRBV4-1
J: TRBJ2-1
D: .
length: 13
CDR3: CASSQGVYNEQFF
DNA: TGCGCCAGCAGCCAAGGCGTATATAATGAGCAGTTCTTC

size: few
V: TRBV30
J: TRBJ2-1
D: .
length: 13
CDR3: CAWRERRDNEQFF
DNA: TGTGCCTGGAGAGAAAGACGAGACAATGAGCAGTTCTTC

size: many
V: TRBV5-1
J: TRBJ2-2
D: TRBD1
length: 15
CDR3: CASSSGTGSTGELFF
DNA: TGCGCCAGCAGCAGCGGGACAGGGAGCACCGGGGAGCTGTTTTTT

size: many
V: TRBV5-1
J: TRBJ1-1
D: TRBD1
length: 15
CDR3: CASSARTGGGTEAFF
DNA: TGCGCCAGCAGCGCGAGGACAGGGGGCGGCACTGAAGCTTTCTTT

size: .
V: TRBV6-5
J: TRBJ2-7
D: TRBD1
length: 14
CDR3: CASGGQGVPYEQYF
DNA: TGTGCCAGCGGGGGACAGGGTGTCCCCTACGAGCAGTACTTC

size: many
V: TRBV5-1
J: TRBJ2-7
D: TRBD1
length: 14
CDR3: CASSLAPGGYEQYF
DNA: TGCGCCAGCAGCTTGGCTCCAGGGGGCTACGAGCAGTACTTC

size: many
V: TRBV4-1
J: TRBJ2-1
D: TRBD2
length: 18
CDR3: CASSQDSAGGSIYNEQFF
DNA: TGCGCCAGCAGCCAAGACAGCGCGGGAGGGTCGATATACAATGAGCAGTTCTTC

size: few
V: TRBV28
J: TRBJ1-5
D: .
length: 15
CDR3: CASSVPQGTHQPQNF
DNA: TGTGCCAGCAGTGTCCCTCAGGGAACCCATCAGCCCCAGAATTTT

size: many
V: TRBV9
J: TRBJ2-1
D: .
length: 14
CDR3: CASSVGFGNNEQFF
DNA: TGTGCCAGCAGCGTAGGTTTTGGGAACAATGAGCAGTTCTTC

size: many
V: TRBV7-9
J: TRBJ2-3
D: .
length: 11
CDR3: CASTRTDTQYF
DNA: TGTGCCAGCACCCGAACAGATACGCAGTATTTT

size: many
V: TRBV7-9
J: TRBJ2-4
D: .
length: 16
CDR3: CASSLALLLGKNIQYF
DNA: TGTGCCAGCAGCTTAGCGCTGTTACTGGGCAAAAACATTCAGTACTTC

size: many
V: TRBV6-5
J: TRBJ2-5
D: .
length: 16
CDR3: CATLRGHPNQGETQYF
DNA: TGTGCCACCCTGAGGGGACATCCCAACCAGGGGGAGACCCAGTACTTC

size: many
V: TRBV6-5
J: TRBJ1-2
D: .
length: 13
CDR3: CASSYDRSYGYTF
DNA: TGTGCCAGCAGCTATGACAGATCCTATGGCTACACCTTC

size: many
V: TRBV10-3
J: TRBJ1-1
D: .
length: 15
CDR3: CAISGTGTQNTEAFF
DNA: TGTGCCATCAGTGGCACCGGGACTCAGAACACTGAAGCTTTCTTT

size: many
V: TRBV6-6
J: TRBJ2-2
D: .
length: 15
CDR3: CASSSQGLEAGELFF
DNA: TGTGCCAGCAGTTCCCAGGGGCTTGAGGCCGGGGAGCTGTTTTTT

size: many
V: TRBV6-5
J: TRBJ2-6
D: .
length: 15
CDR3: CASRARDSGANVLTF
DNA: TGTGCCAGCAGGGCCCGGGACTCTGGGGCCAACGTCCTGACTTTC

size: many
V: TRBV20-1
J: TRBJ1-2
D: .
length: 13
CDR3: CSARAGSGGGYTF
DNA: TGCAGTGCTAGAGCCGGAAGCGGGGGTGGCTACACCTTC

size: many
V: TRBV6-5
J: TRBJ1-2
D: TRBD1
length: 16
CDR3: CASSPLQGALNYGYTF
DNA: TGTGCCAGCAGTCCCCTACAGGGGGCTCTGAACTATGGCTACACCTTC

size: many
V: TRBV7-2
J: TRBJ1-2
D: .
length: 14
CDR3: CASSLEHTNYGYTF
DNA: TGTGCCAGCAGCTTAGAGCACACTAACTATGGCTACACCTTC

size: many
V: TRBV20-1
J: TRBJ1-1
D: .
length: 15
CDR3: CSALPFEPRLQKAFF
DNA: TGCAGTGCTCTTCCCTTCGAGCCAAGGCTTCAGAAAGCTTTCTTT

size: many
V: TRBV20-1
J: TRBJ2-7
D: .
length: 12
CDR3: CSARRDGDEQYF
DNA: TGCAGTGCGCGGCGGGACGGCGACGAGCAGTACTTC

size: many
V: TRBV29-1
J: TRBJ2-3
D: TRBD1
length: 13
CDR3: CSTRTGPTDTQYF
DNA: TGCAGCACCAGGACAGGCCCCACAGATACGCAGTATTTT

size: many
V: TRBV7-2
J: TRBJ1-2
D: .
length: 11
CDR3: CASSLDYGYTF
DNA: TGTGCCAGCAGCTTGGACTATGGCTACACCTTC

size: many
V: TRBV7-6
J: TRBJ2-2
D: TRBD1
length: 15
CDR3: CASSPIGTATGELFF
DNA: TGTGCCAGCAGCCCCATCGGGACAGCCACCGGGGAGCTGTTTTTT

size: many
V: TRBV10-3
J: TRBJ2-5
D: .
length: 13
CDR3: CAISDRPEETQYF
DNA: TGTGCCATCAGTGATCGCCCCGAAGAGACCCAGTACTTC

size: many
V: TRBV5-1
J: TRBJ2-5
D: TRBD2
length: 15
CDR3: CASRPGLAAQETQYF
DNA: TGCGCCAGCAGACCGGGACTAGCGGCTCAAGAGACCCAGTACTTC

size: medium-sized
V: TRBV6-6
J: TRBJ1-4
D: .
length: 15
CDR3: CASSPPKGHNEKLFF
DNA: TGTGCCAGCAGCCCCCCGAAAGGCCATAATGAAAAACTGTTTTTT

size: few
V: TRBV6-5
J: TRBJ2-3
D: .
length: 13
CDR3: CASSIMKTDTQYF
DNA: TGTGCCAGCAGTATTATGAAAACAGATACGCAGTATTTT

size: .
V: TRBV20-1
J: TRBJ2-1
D: .
length: 12
CDR3: CSATYGQSEQFF
DNA: TGCAGTGCTACCTACGGACAGTCCGAGCAGTTCTTC

size: few
V: TRBV24-1
J: TRBJ2-1
D: TRBD1
length: 14
CDR3: CATSPPGTGDEQFF
DNA: TGTGCCACCAGCCCCCCCGGGACAGGGGATGAGCAGTTCTTC

size: many
V: TRBV7-9
J: TRBJ1-3
D: .
length: 14
CDR3: CASSLGGSGNTIYF
DNA: TGTGCCAGCAGCTTGGGGGGCTCTGGAAACACCATATATTTT

size: many
V: TRBV6-5
J: TRBJ1-5
D: TRBD1
length: 16
CDR3: CASSYGRGRGNQPQHF
DNA: TGTGCCAGCAGTTACGGGAGGGGGCGAGGCAATCAGCCCCAGCATTTT

size: few
V: TRBV7-8
J: TRBJ2-3
D: .
length: 14
CDR3: CASSWAAGTDTQYF
DNA: TGTGCCAGCAGCTGGGCGGCGGGCACAGATACGCAGTATTTT

size: many
V: TRBV27
J: TRBJ2-5
D: .
length: 13
CDR3: CASRPGDQETQYF
DNA: TGTGCCAGCCGCCCAGGGGATCAGGAGACCCAGTACTTC

size: many
V: TRBV5-4
J: TRBJ2-4
D: .
length: 17
CDR3: CASSSGTSRWAKNIQYF
DNA: TGTGCCAGCAGCTCAGGGACCTCCCGGTGGGCCAAAAACATTCAGTACTTC

size: many
V: TRBV28
J: TRBJ2-7
D: TRBD1
length: 13
CDR3: CASRMTGSYEQYF
DNA: TGTGCCAGCAGGATGACAGGGTCTTACGAGCAGTACTTC

size: many
V: TRBV20-1
J: TRBJ2-3
D: TRBD2
length: 19
CDR3: CSAVSTSGRPPSSTDTQYF
DNA: TGCAGTGCCGTCAGCACTAGCGGGAGGCCCCCCTCTAGCACAGATACGCAGTATTTT

size: .
V: TRBV24-1
J: TRBJ2-5
D: .
length: 14
CDR3: CATSDQTEQETQYF
DNA: TGTGCCACCAGTGACCAAACCGAACAAGAGACCCAGTACTTC

size: many
V: TRBV12-3/TRBV12-4
J: TRBJ2-7
D: .
length: 14
CDR3: CASSSTEWLNEQYF
DNA: TGTGCCAGCAGTTCCACCGAATGGTTGAACGAGCAGTACTTC

size: many
V: TRBV28
J: TRBJ2-7
D: TRBD2
length: 17
CDR3: CASSPRGSGSLDYEQYF
DNA: TGTGCCAGCAGTCCTCGGGGTAGCGGGAGCCTAGATTACGAGCAGTACTTC

size: many
V: TRBV7-8
J: TRBJ1-4
D: .
length: 15
CDR3: CASSRSDRSNEKLFF
DNA: TGTGCCAGCAGCCGCTCTGACCGGAGTAATGAAAAACTGTTTTTT

size: many
V: TRBV5-1
J: TRBJ2-2
D: .
length: 17
CDR3: CASSLGVGGGNTGELFF
DNA: TGCGCCAGCAGCTTGGGCGTAGGGGGAGGAAACACCGGGGAGCTGTTTTTT

size: many
V: TRBV20-1
J: TRBJ2-5
D: .
length: 17
CDR3: CSARDLRQSSLQETQYF
DNA: TGCAGTGCTAGAGATTTGAGACAGAGCAGTCTCCAAGAGACCCAGTACTTC

size: .
V: TRBV10-3
J: TRBJ1-5
D: TRBD1
length: 13
CDR3: CASMGQPNQPQNF
DNA: TGTGCCAGCATGGGACAGCCTAATCAGCCCCAGAATTTT

size: many
V: TRBV5-1
J: TRBJ2-3
D: .
length: 15
CDR3: CASSLLLGPTDTQYF
DNA: TGCGCCAGCAGCTTGTTATTAGGGCCCACAGATACGCAGTATTTT

size: many
V: TRBV20-1
J: TRBJ2-1
D: TRBD2
length: 16
CDR3: CSAREPGLAGVLEQFF
DNA: TGCAGTGCTAGAGAACCCGGACTAGCGGGAGTGCTTGAGCAGTTCTTC

size: many
V: TRBV5-1
J: TRBJ2-7
D: TRBD2
length: 17
CDR3: CASSFRGGRELSYEQYF
DNA: TGCGCCAGCAGCTTCCGCGGAGGGCGGGAGCTGTCCTACGAGCAGTACTTC

size: many
V: TRBV5-1
J: TRBJ2-5
D: TRBD2
length: 18
CDR3: CASSLSRTSGGAGETQYF
DNA: TGCGCCAGCAGCTTGTCAAGGACTAGCGGGGGGGCCGGGGAGACCCAGTACTTC

size: many
V: TRBV3-1
J: TRBJ1-5
D: .
length: 15
CDR3: CASSQGRTLLGPQHF
DNA: TGTGCCAGCAGCCAAGGAAGGACACTCTTGGGGCCCCAGCATTTT

size: .
V: TRBV2
J: TRBJ1-1
D: .
length: 13
CDR3: CASSLTMNTEAFF
DNA: TGTGCCAGCTCCTTGACAATGAACACTGAAGCTTTCTTT

size: many
V: TRBV20-1
J: TRBJ2-1
D: .
length: 14
CDR3: CSASVVGLSGEQFF
DNA: TGCAGTGCTAGTGTGGTAGGACTATCCGGTGAGCAGTTCTTC